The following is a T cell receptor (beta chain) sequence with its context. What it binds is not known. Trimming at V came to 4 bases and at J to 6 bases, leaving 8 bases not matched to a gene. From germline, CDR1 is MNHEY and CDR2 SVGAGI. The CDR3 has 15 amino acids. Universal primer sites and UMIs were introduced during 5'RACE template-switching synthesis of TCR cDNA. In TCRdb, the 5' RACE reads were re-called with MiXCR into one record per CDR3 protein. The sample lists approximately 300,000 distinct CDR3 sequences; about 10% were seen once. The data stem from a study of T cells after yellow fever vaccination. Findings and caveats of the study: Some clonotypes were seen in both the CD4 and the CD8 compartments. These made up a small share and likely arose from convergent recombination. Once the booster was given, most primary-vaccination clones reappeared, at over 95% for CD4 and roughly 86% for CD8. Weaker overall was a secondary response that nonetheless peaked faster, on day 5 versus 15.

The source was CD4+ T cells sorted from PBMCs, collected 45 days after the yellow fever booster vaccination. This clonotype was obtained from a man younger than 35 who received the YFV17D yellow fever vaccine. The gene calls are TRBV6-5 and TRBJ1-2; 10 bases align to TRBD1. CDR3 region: CASSSTTGGLDGYTF. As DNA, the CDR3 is TGTGCCAGCAGTTCCACGACAGGGGGCCTCGATGGCTACACCTTC.